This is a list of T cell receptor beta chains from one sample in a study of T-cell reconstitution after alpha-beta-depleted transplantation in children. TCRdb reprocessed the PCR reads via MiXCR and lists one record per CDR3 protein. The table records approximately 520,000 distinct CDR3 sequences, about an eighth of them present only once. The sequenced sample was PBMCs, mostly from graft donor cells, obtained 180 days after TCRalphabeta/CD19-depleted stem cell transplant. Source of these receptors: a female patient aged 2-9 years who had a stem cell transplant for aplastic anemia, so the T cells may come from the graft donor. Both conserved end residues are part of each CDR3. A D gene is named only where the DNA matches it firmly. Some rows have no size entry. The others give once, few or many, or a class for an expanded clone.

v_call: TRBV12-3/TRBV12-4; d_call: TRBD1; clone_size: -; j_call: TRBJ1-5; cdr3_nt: TGTGCCAGCAGTAACAGGGGGCCAAGCAATCAGCCCCAGCATTTT; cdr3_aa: CASSNRGPSNQPQHF
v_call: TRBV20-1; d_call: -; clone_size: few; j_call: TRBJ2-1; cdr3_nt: TGCAGTGCCGGGGACTATGAGCAGTTCTTC; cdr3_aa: CSAGDYEQFF
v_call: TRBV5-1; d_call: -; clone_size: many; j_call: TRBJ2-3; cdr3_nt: TGCGCCAGCAGGGCCGTGGGGAGCACAGATACGCAGTATTTT; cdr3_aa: CASRAVGSTDTQYF
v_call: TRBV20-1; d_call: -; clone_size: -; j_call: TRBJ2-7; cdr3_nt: TGCAGTGCTAGTAAGGTTTCCACCTACGAGCAGTACTTC; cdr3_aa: CSASKVSTYEQYF
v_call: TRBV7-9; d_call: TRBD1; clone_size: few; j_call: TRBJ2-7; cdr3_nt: TGTGCCAGCAGCGCCCCTGGACAGGGGAGCCACGAGCAGTACTTC; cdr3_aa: CASSAPGQGSHEQYF
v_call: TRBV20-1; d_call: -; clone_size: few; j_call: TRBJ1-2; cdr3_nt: TGCAGTGCAAGGCTGGGGGAAAACTATGGCTACACCTTC; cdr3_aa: CSARLGENYGYTF
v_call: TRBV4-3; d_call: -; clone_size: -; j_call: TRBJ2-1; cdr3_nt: TGCGCCAGCAGCCAAGGGCGGCTAGCTTACCGACCTTCCTACAATGAGCAGTTCTTC; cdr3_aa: CASSQGRLAYRPSYNEQFF
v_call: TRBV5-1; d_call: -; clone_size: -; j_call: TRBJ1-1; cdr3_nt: TGCGCCAGCAGCTTCAAGTTGAACACTGAAGCTTTCTTT; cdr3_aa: CASSFKLNTEAFF
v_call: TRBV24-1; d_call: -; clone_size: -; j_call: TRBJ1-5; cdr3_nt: TGTGCCACCGGAAGGGAGGGCAATCAGCCCCAGCATTTT; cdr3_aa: CATGREGNQPQHF
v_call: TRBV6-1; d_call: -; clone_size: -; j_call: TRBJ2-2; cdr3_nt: TGTGCCAGTCGGTCCGGAATCAACACCGGGGAGCTGTTTTTT; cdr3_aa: CASRSGINTGELFF
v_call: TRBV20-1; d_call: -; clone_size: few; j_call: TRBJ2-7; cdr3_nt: TGCAGTGCTAGAGTTGGGGGAATCCACGAGCAGTACTTC; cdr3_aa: CSARVGGIHEQYF
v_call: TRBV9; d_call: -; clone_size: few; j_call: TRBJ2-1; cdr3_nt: TGTGCCAGCAGCGCCCCGACCGGCGGGGAATACAATGAGCAGTTCTTC; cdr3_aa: CASSAPTGGEYNEQFF
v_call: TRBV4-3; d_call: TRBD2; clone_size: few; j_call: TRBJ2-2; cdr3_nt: TGCGCCAGCAGCCAAGAATCGGCGGGGGGCCCCGGGGAGCTGTTTTTT; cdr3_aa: CASSQESAGGPGELFF
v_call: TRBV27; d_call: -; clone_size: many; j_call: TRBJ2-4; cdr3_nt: TGTGCCTCCCAAACGGCCGAGGGCGGGAAAAACATTCAGTACTTC; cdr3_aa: CASQTAEGGKNIQYF
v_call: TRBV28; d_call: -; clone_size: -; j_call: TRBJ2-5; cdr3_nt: TGTGCCAGCAGGAACTCAGGGGAGGGGACCCAGTACTTC; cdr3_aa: CASRNSGEGTQYF
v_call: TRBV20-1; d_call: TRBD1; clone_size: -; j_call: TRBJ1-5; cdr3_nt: TGCAGTGCTAGTCCCGGGACAGGGGGCATGTCCCAGCATTTT; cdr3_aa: CSASPGTGGMSQHF
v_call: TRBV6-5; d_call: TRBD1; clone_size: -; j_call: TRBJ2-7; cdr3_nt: TGTGCCAGCAGTTACGGGACAGGGGCCTACGAGCAGTACTTC; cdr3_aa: CASSYGTGAYEQYF
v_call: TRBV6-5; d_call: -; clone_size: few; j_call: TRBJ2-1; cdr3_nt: TGTGCCAGCAGTTACCGAACGGGGACTTTCAATGAGCAGTTCTTC; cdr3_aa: CASSYRTGTFNEQFF
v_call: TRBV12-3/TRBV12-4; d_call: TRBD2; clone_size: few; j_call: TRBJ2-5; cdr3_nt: TGTGCACCGCCAAAGGGAGGGACTAAGGAAGAGACCCAGTACTTC; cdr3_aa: CAPPKGGTKEETQYF
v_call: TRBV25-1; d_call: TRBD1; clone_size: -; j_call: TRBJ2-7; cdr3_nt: TGTGCCAGCAGTGTTTCGGGACAGGGGGTCTCCTACGAGCAGTACTTC; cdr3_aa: CASSVSGQGVSYEQYF
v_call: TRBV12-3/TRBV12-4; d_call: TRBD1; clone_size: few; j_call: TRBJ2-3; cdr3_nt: TGTGCCAGCAGTCCTCCGGGGACAGTCACAGATACGCAGTATTTT; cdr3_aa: CASSPPGTVTDTQYF
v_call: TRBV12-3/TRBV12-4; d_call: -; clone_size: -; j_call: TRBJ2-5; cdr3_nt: TGTGCCAGCAGTTTCGTGATCCTAGCTACCGGGACCCAGTACTTC; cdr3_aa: CASSFVILATGTQYF
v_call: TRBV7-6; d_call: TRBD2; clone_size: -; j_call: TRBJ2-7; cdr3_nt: TGTGCCAGCAGCTCTCGGACTAGCGGGAGTCTAGCCGAGCAGTACTTC; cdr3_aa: CASSSRTSGSLAEQYF
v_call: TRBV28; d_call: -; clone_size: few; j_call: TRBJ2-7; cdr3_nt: TGTGCCAGCGGACCGGGACTGTTTGCCTACGAGCAGTACTTC; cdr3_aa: CASGPGLFAYEQYF
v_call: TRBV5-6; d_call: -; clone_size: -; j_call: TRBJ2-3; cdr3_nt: TGTGCCAGCAGCTTGCTTCCCACAGATACGCAGTATTTT; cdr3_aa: CASSLLPTDTQYF
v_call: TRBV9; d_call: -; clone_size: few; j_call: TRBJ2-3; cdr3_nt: TGTGCCAGCAGCGTAGTGACAACTAGCACAGATACGCAGTATTTT; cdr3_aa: CASSVVTTSTDTQYF
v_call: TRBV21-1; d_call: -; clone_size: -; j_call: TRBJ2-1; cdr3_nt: TGTGCCAGCAGCAAAGTTAAGGGGGCCAGGCAGGCCCTATCTGACTTC; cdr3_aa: CASSKVKGARQALSDF
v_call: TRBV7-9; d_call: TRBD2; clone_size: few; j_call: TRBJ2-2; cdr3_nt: TGTGCCAGCAGCTTCAGACTAGCGCACGCGAACACCGGGGAGCTGTTTTTT; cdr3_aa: CASSFRLAHANTGELFF
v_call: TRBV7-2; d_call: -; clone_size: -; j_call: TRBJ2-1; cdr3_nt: TGTGCCAGCAGCTCAGACAGCAGGAGCTCCTACAATGAGCAGTTCTTC; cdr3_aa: CASSSDSRSSYNEQFF
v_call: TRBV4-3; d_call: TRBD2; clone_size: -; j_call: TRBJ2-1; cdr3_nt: TGCGCCAGCAGCCAACTCGCCCTAGCGGGAGGGAATGAGCAGTTCTTC; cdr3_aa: CASSQLALAGGNEQFF
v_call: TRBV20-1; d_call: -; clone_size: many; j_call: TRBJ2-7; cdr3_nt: TGCAGTGCTAGGCGGGATTCTACCTCCTACGAGCAGTACTTC; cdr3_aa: CSARRDSTSYEQYF
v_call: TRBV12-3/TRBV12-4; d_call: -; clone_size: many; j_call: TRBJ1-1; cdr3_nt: TGTGCCAGCAGTTTAACCGAGTCCACTGAAGCTTTCTTT; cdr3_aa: CASSLTESTEAFF
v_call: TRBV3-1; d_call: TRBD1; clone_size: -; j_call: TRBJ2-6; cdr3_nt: TGTGCCAGCAGCCTTATGTCCCAGACAGGGGGATCATCTGGGGCCAACGTCCTGACTTTC; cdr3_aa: CASSLMSQTGGSSGANVLTF
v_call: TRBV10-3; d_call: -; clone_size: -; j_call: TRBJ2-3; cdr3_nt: TGTGCCATCAGTGAGGGTACAGATACGCAGTATTTT; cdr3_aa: CAISEGTDTQYF
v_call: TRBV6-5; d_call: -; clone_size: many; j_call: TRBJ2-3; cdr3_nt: TGTGCCAGCAGTCCCTGGCCAGATACGCAGTATTTT; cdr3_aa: CASSPWPDTQYF
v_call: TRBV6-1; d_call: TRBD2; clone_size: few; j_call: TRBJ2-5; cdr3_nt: TGTGCCAGCAGGGTTAGCGGGGGAAACCAAGAGACCCAGTACTTC; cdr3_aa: CASRVSGGNQETQYF
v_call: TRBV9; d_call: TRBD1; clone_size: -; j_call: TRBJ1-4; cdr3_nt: TGTGCCAGCAGCGTAGGGGGACAGGGTGCCAACTCCAATGAAAAACTGTTTTTT; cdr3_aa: CASSVGGQGANSNEKLFF
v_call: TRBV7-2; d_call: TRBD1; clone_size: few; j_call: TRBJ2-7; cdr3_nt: TGTGCCAGCAGCTTAGATCCCGGGACAGGTCGCTACGAGCAGTACTTC; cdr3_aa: CASSLDPGTGRYEQYF
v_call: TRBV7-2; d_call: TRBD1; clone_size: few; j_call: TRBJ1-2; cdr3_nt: TGTGCCAGCAGGGATACAGGGGCCTACTATGGCTACACCTTC; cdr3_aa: CASRDTGAYYGYTF
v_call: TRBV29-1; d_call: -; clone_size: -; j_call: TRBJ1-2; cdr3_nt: TGCAGCGTTGAAAGCTCTGCACTATATGGCTACACCTTC; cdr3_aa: CSVESSALYGYTF
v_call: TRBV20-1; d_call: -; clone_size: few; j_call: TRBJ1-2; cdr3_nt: TGCAGTGTTGCGACGGGCGGACCTAACTATGGCTACACCTTC; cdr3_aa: CSVATGGPNYGYTF
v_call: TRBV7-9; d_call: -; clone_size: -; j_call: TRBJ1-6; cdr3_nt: TGTGCCAGCAGCTTAGAGGGGGATTCACCCCTCCACTTT; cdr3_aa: CASSLEGDSPLHF
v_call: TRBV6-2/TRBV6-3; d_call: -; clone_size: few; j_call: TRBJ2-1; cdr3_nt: TGTGCCAGCAGTTACGCGTCGGGAGAGCAGTTCTTC; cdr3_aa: CASSYASGEQFF
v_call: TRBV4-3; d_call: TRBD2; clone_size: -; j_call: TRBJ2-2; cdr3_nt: TGCGCCAGCAGCCGGAAAACCGGGACTAGCGGGAGTCCGAACACCGGGGAGCTGTTTTTT; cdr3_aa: CASSRKTGTSGSPNTGELFF
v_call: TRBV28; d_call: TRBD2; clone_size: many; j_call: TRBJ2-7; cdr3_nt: TGTGCCAGCAGTCTACTAGCGGGAGGGCCCTACGAGCAGTACTTC; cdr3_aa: CASSLLAGGPYEQYF